A single sample is the source of the 11 T cell receptor beta chains below, sequenced in a study of PD-1 blockade in classical Hodgkin lymphoma. Indicated time point: newly diagnosed, previously untreated cHL patient sample. The protocol was immunoSEQ multiplex PCR, while the TCRdb copy is restricted to in-frame clones and leaves out a portion. The profile shows tens of thousands of clones, approximately 91% of them singletons. Sequences were obtained from peripheral blood mononuclear cells (PBMCs). Receptors originate from a human donor with classical Hodgkin lymphoma.

The chain carries TRBV13 and TRBJ1-5, with a possible D match to TRBD1 (6 bases). There are 15 residues in the CDR3. Trimming pared 3 bases from V and 1 base from J, leaving 10 bases between. The germline V gene encodes CDR1 PRHDT and CDR2 FYEKMQ (reference sequence). The CDR3: CASSFGQPSNQPQHF. The CDR3 nucleotides read TGTGCCAGCAGCTTTGGACAGCCAAGCAATCAGCCCCAGCATTTT.

The rearrangement uses TRBV1 and TRBJ2-1; the table's D call of TRBD2 was not tested on the DNA. TRBV1 is annotated as a pseudogene. The CDR3 is 18 amino acids. The CDR3 loop is CTSSQDERGTSGPHEQFF. The CDR3 DNA reads as TGCACCAGCAGCCAAGATGAGAGGGGGACTAGCGGGCCCCATGAGCAGTTCTTC.

This clone was seen only once. The J gene is TRBJ2-5, the V gene TRBV28; D possibly corresponds to TRBD2 (6 bases). Germline V lookup: CDR1 MDHEN, CDR2 SYDVKM. The V gene lost 4 bases and the J gene lost 5 bases, with 20 bases spanning the gap. CDR3 length equals 16 residues. CDR3 coding DNA: TGTGCCAGCAGTTCCCGTAGTGGACTAAACTGGGAGACCCAGTACTTC. Its translation is CASSSRSGLNWETQYF.

CDR3 loop: CASSLTLAGGSTDTQYF. The CDR3 nucleotides are TGTGCCAGCAGCCTGACCTTAGCGGGAGGTAGTACAGATACGCAGTATTTT. This chain joins TRBV5-4 and TRBJ2-3, with 10 nucleotides matching TRBD2. V was pared by 4 bases and J by 3 bases, with 11 bases of the junction left unmatched. Per the germline V gene, CDR1 is SGHNT and CDR2 is YYREEE (reference sequence). The length of the CDR3 is 17 residues.

The V gene is TRBV6-1, the J gene TRBJ2-1; TRBD1 matches at 12 bases. This CDR3 region has 15 residues. CDR1 and CDR2 from the germline V gene are MNHNS and SASEGT. V gave up 8 bases and J gave up 4 bases; unmatched junction bases: 6. As DNA, the CDR3 is TGTGCCAGCTCCGGGACAGGGGGCCGATACAATGAGCAGTTCTTC. Translating it yields CASSGTGGRYNEQFF.

The chain uses TRBV5-1 and TRBJ1-3; unclear D gene. This CDR3 is 14 amino acids long. Trimming stripped 0 bases from V and 2 bases from J, with 6 bases between. The germline gives CDR1 SGHRS, CDR2 YFSETQ. The CDR3 DNA is TGCGCCAGCAGCTTGGACAGTGCTGGAAACACCATATATTTT. Protein sequence: CASSLDSAGNTIYF.

The rearrangement uses TRBV2 and TRBJ2-1, with 8 bases matching TRBD2. Trimming at V came to 5 bases and at J to 3 bases, leaving 6 bases not matched to a gene. This CDR3 contains 15 residues. The germline gives CDR1 SNHLY, CDR2 FYNNEI. The CDR3 region is CASSLLAVGYNEQFF. CDR3 in DNA: TGTGCCAGCAGTCTACTAGCGGTGGGCTACAATGAGCAGTTCTTC.

The chain couples TRBV7-8 to TRBJ1-2; D is undetermined. CDR3 size: 16 residues. Germline CDR1 is SGHVS and CDR2 is FQNEAQ. The V gene lost 2 bases and the J gene lost 4 bases, with 17 bases spanning the gap. The CDR3 is CASSLSRGPIGYGYTF. In DNA, the CDR3 is TGTGCCAGCAGCTTAAGCCGTGGACCTATAGGCTATGGCTACACCTTC.

This chain uses TRBV19 with TRBJ1-3; D uncertain. The CDR3 has 15 residues. Trimming cost V 7 bases and J 1 base, with 14 bases left between them. Germline V gene sequence: CDR1 LNHDA, CDR2 SQIVND (reference sequence). CDR3 protein: CASTLTPGSGNTIYF. The CDR3 DNA follows: TGTGCCAGTACGCTGACCCCGGGTTCTGGAAACACCATATATTTT.

The chain couples TRBV27 to TRBJ2-3; D is undetermined. The V gene lost 6 bases and the J gene lost 0 bases, with 10 bases spanning the gap. Per the germline V gene, CDR1 is MNHEY and CDR2 is SMNVEV (reference sequence). This CDR3 comprises 14 residues. The CDR3: CASSQELSTDTQYF. The CDR3 DNA sequence: TGTGCCAGCAGCCAGGAATTAAGCACAGATACGCAGTATTTT.

The chain combines TRBV4-1 with TRBJ2-7; 9 nucleotides match TRBD1. Trimming removed 0 bases from V and 5 bases from J; junction bases left unmatched: 11. The CDR3 is 17 amino acids. Germline assignment: CDR1 MGHRA and CDR2 YSYEKL. This CDR3 reads CASSQDPSRTGADEQYF. CDR3 sequence (DNA): TGCGCCAGCAGCCAAGATCCCTCGAGGACAGGGGCGGACGAGCAGTACTTC.